Only one count was recorded for the clone carrying this TCR beta chain. This entry is derived from a study of blood T cell repertoires in COVID-19. Study at large: The study drew acute and convalescent COVID-19 samples from the United States, Italy and Spain.

Authors' processing steps: Estimation of nucleated cell counts relied on the amplification of reference gene primers. TCRdb's table, derived via immunoSEQ multiplex PCR, lists solely in-frame clones and lacks some. V and J calls and clone size are copied from that table; D and trimming were computed from the DNA. The sample consists of under 250,000 clones, more than 85% of them appearing once. CDR3 size: 16 residues. CDR1 and CDR2 (germline): MGHRA, YSYEKL. Trimming removed 0 bases at V and 8 bases at J, with 16 bases between. Seattle-derived patients entered the study during active infection and were followed longitudinally.

Sequencing used peripheral blood. The receptor's source is a man aged 60-69 years with COVID-19, enrolled during active disease. The V and J genes are TRBV4-1 and TRBJ1-4, with a tentative D call TRBD1 (6 bases). The chain's CDR3 is CASSQDQGGGGEKLFF. CDR3 nucleotide sequence: TGCGCCAGCAGCCAAGATCAAGGCGGGGGGGGCGAAAAACTGTTTTTT.